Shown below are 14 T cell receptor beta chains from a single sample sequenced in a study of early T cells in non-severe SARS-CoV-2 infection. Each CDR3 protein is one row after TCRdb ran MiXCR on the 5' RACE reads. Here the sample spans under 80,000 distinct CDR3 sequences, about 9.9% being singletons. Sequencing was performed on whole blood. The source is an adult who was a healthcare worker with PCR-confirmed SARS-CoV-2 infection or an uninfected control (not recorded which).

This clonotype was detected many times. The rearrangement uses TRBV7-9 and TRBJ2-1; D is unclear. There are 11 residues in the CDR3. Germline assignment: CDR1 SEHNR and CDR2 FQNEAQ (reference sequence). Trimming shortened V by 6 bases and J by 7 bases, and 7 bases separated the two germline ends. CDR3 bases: TGTGCCAGCAGTTCGATGAATGAGCAGTTCTTC. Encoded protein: CASSSMNEQFF.

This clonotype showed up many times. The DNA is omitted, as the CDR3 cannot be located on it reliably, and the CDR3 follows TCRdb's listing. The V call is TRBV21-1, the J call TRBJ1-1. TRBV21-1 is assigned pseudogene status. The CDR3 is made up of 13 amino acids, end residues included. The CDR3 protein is CARIGPRTLKLSF.

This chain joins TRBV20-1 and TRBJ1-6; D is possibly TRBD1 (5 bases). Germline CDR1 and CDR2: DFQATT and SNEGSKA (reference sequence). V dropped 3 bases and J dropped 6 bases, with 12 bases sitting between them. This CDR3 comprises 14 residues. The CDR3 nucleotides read TGCAGTGCTAGGGGTACAGGTATTAATTCACCCCTCCACTTT. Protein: CSARGTGINSPLHF.

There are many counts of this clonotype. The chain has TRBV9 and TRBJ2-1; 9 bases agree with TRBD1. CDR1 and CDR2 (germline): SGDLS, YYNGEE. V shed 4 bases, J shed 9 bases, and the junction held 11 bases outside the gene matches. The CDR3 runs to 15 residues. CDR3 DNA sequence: TGTGCCAGCAGCCCGCGGGACAGGGATGTCAGTGAGCAGTTCTTC. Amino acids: CASSPRDRDVSEQFF.

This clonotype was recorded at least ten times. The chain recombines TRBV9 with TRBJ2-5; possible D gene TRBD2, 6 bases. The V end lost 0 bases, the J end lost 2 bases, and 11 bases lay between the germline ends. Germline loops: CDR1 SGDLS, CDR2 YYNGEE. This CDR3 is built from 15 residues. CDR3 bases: TGTGCCAGCAGCGTAGTCGGCGGACTACAAGAGACCCAGTACTTC. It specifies CASSVVGGLQETQYF.

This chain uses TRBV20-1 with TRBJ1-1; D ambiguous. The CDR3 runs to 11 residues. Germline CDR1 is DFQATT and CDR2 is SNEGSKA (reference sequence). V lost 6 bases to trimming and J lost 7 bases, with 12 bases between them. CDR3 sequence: CSAPFPVEAFF. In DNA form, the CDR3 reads TGCAGTGCCCCATTCCCGGTTGAAGCTTTCTTT.

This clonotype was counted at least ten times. Here the CDR3 reads CSVTTDTQYF. CDR3 in DNA: TGCAGCGTTACCACAGATACGCAGTATTTT. The rearrangement joins TRBV29-1 to TRBJ2-3; D unclear. The germline V and J ends were trimmed by 5 bases and 2 bases, with 2 bases remaining between them. This CDR3 is 10 amino acids long. CDR1 is SQVTM and CDR2 is ANQGSEA in the germline V gene.

The CDR3 coding sequence is TGTGCCAGCAGCCAGTATTTTCCGGGACAGGGGGCTGCCCACGAGCAGTACTTC. Its protein product is CASSQYFPGQGAAHEQYF. This chain connects TRBV14 to TRBJ2-7, with TRBD1 matching over 12 bases. The CDR3 contains 18 residues. V shed 3 bases and J 5 bases; nucleotides not matched to a gene: 14. Germline V gene sequence: CDR1 SGHDN, CDR2 FVKESK.

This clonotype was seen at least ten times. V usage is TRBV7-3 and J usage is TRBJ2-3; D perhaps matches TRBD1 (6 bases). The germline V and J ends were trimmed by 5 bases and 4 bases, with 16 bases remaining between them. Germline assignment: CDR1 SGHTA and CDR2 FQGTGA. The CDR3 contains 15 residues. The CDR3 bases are TGTGCCAGCAGCCCGACCGGACAGTCCGCAGATACGCAGTATTTT. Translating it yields CASSPTGQSADTQYF. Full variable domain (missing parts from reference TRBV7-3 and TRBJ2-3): GAGVSQTPSNKVTEKGKYVELRCDPISGHTALYWYRQSLGQGPEFLIYFQGTGAADDSGLPNDRFFAVRPEGSVSTLKIQRTERGDSAVYLCASSPTGQSADTQYFGPGTRLTVL.

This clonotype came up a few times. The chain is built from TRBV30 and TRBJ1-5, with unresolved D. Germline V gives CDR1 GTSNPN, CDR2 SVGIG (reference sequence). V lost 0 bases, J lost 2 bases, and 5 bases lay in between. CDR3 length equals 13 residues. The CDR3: CAWSVKGNQPQHF. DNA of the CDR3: TGTGCCTGGAGTGTAAAAGGCAATCAGCCCCAGCATTTT.

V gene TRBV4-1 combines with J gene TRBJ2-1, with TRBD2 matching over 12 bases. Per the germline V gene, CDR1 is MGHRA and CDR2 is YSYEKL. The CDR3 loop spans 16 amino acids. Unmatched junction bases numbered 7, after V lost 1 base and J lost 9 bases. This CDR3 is CASSQGVLAGGAEQFF. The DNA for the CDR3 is TGCGCCAGCAGCCAAGGCGTACTAGCGGGAGGTGCTGAGCAGTTCTTC.

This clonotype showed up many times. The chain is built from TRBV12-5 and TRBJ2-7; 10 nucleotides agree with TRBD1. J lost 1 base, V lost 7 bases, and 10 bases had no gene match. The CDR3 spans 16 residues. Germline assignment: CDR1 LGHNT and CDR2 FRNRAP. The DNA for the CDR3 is TGTGCTAGTGCCCCCTACCCGGGACAGGGGTCCTACGAGCAGTACTTC. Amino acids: CASAPYPGQGSYEQYF.

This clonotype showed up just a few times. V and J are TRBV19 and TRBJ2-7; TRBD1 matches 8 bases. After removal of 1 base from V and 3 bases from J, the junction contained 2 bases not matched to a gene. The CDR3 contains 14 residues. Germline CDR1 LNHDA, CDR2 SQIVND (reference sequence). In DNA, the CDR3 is TGTGCCAGTAGTATAGCAGGACAGGGCTACGAGCAGTACTTC. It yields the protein CASSIAGQGYEQYF.

In DNA, the CDR3 is TGCAGCGTTGAGGGCGCTGAAGCTTTCTTT. Encoded protein: CSVEGAEAFF. The V gene is TRBV29-1, the J gene TRBJ1-1; D unclear. Deletions cut 3 bases from V and 6 bases from J, with 5 bases between. CDR1 SQVTM and CDR2 ANQGSEA come from the germline V gene. This CDR3 has 10 amino acids.